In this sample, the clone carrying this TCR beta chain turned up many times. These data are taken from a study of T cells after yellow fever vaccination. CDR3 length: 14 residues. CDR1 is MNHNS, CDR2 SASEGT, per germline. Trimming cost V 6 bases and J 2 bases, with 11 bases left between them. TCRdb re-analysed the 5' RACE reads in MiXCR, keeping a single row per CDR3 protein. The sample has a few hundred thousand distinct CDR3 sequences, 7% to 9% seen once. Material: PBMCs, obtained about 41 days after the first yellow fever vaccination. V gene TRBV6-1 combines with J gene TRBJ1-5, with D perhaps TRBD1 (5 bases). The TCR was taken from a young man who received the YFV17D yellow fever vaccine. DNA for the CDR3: TGTGCCAGCAGCAGTGGGGGTGGCAATCAGCCCCAGCATTTT. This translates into CASSSGGGNQPQHF.